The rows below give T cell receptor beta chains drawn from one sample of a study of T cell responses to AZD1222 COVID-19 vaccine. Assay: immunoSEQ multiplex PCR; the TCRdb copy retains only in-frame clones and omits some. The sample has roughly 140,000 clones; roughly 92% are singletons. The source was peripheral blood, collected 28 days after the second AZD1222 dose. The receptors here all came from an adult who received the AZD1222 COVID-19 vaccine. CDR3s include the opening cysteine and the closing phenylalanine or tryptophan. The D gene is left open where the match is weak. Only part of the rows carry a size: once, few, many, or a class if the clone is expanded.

DNA: TGTGCCAGCAGTGAGAATCTCTCTGTGTATGGCTACACCTTC
CDR3: CASSENLSVYGYTF
V: TRBV6-1
length: 14
size: .
J: TRBJ1-2
D: .

DNA: TGTGCCAGCAGCTTAGGCAGTCACACCTACAATGAGCAGTTCTTC
CDR3: CASSLGSHTYNEQFF
V: TRBV7-9
length: 15
size: .
J: TRBJ2-1
D: .

DNA: TGTGCCACCAGTGACCCGGGTCGAGGCGGGGAGCTGTTTTTT
CDR3: CATSDPGRGGELFF
V: TRBV24-1
length: 14
size: .
J: TRBJ2-2
D: .

DNA: TGTGCCAGCAGGGCACGGAGGCCTGTGAACACTGAAGCTTTCTTT
CDR3: CASRARRPVNTEAFF
V: TRBV9
length: 15
size: .
J: TRBJ1-1
D: .

DNA: TGTGCCAGCAGATTGCTGCGGGCTGAAAAACTGTTTTTT
CDR3: CASRLLRAEKLFF
V: TRBV27
length: 13
size: .
J: TRBJ1-4
D: .

DNA: TGTGCCAGCAGCAGAACCTCCGGCAGCCTTTATAACTATGGCTACACCTTC
CDR3: CASSRTSGSLYNYGYTF
V: TRBV27
length: 17
size: .
J: TRBJ1-2
D: .

DNA: TGTGCCAGCAGCAAAGCGTCACAGGGAAATCAGCCCCAGCATTTT
CDR3: CASSKASQGNQPQHF
V: TRBV21-1
length: 15
size: .
J: TRBJ1-5
D: .

DNA: TGTGCCAGCAGTCTACGAAACAGGGGTACTGAAGCTTTCTTT
CDR3: CASSLRNRGTEAFF
V: TRBV6-5
length: 14
size: .
J: TRBJ1-1
D: TRBD1

DNA: TGTGCCAGCAGTCACGGGACAGGGGACTACAATGAGCAGTTCTTC
CDR3: CASSHGTGDYNEQFF
V: TRBV6-4
length: 15
size: .
J: TRBJ2-1
D: TRBD1

DNA: TGTGCCAGTAGTATACAGGACTCTGGAAACACCATATATTTT
CDR3: CASSIQDSGNTIYF
V: TRBV19
length: 14
size: .
J: TRBJ1-3
D: .

DNA: TGTGCCAGCAGCTTGGACAGAGCCAATTCACCCCTCCACTTT
CDR3: CASSLDRANSPLHF
V: TRBV5-4
length: 14
size: .
J: TRBJ1-6
D: .

DNA: TGTGCCAGCAGGAACACAGGGGAAACTGAAGCTTTCTTT
CDR3: CASRNTGETEAFF
V: TRBV6-5
length: 13
size: .
J: TRBJ1-1
D: TRBD1

DNA: TGTGCCAGCAGCCGGGACTTTTCCTACAATGAGCAGTTCTTC
CDR3: CASSRDFSYNEQFF
V: TRBV7-9
length: 14
size: .
J: TRBJ2-1
D: .

DNA: TGTGCCAGCAGGCCTGCTCAGGGGGCTAACTATGGCTACACCTTC
CDR3: CASRPAQGANYGYTF
V: TRBV6-4
length: 15
size: .
J: TRBJ1-2
D: TRBD1

DNA: TGTGCCAGCAGCTCCGGGGCCTACAATGAGCAGTTCTTC
CDR3: CASSSGAYNEQFF
V: TRBV7-2
length: 13
size: .
J: TRBJ2-1
D: .

DNA: TGTGCCAGCAGAAACAGGGGCGGGAGGAGCAATCAGCCCCAGCATTTT
CDR3: CASRNRGGRSNQPQHF
V: TRBV2
length: 16
size: .
J: TRBJ1-5
D: TRBD1

DNA: TGTGCCAGTAGTCCCCCCACAGGAGGCAATCAGCCCCAGCATTTT
CDR3: CASSPPTGGNQPQHF
V: TRBV19
length: 15
size: once
J: TRBJ1-5
D: .

DNA: TGTGCCAGTAGTACCAAGACAGGGAAGAACTATGGCTACACCTTC
CDR3: CASSTKTGKNYGYTF
V: TRBV19
length: 15
size: .
J: TRBJ1-2
D: TRBD1

DNA: TGTGCCAGCAGCCAAGGACAGGGAAGCAATCAGCCCCAGCATTTT
CDR3: CASSQGQGSNQPQHF
V: TRBV11-1
length: 15
size: few
J: TRBJ1-5
D: TRBD1

DNA: TGTGCCACCCAGGGAATGGATAGAAATGGCTACACCTTC
CDR3: CATQGMDRNGYTF
V: TRBV19
length: 13
size: .
J: TRBJ1-2
D: .

DNA: TGTGCCAGCAGACTCGGACCCTACTATGGCTACACCTTC
CDR3: CASRLGPYYGYTF
V: TRBV7-2
length: 13
size: .
J: TRBJ1-2
D: .

DNA: TGCGCCAGCAGCGTCAGGGGTGGAGAAAAACTGTTTTTT
CDR3: CASSVRGGEKLFF
V: TRBV4-1
length: 13
size: .
J: TRBJ1-4
D: .

DNA: TGTGCCAGCAGCGGACAGGGGGGTCAGCCCCAGCATTTT
CDR3: CASSGQGGQPQHF
V: TRBV2
length: 13
size: .
J: TRBJ1-5
D: TRBD1

DNA: TGTGCCAGCAGCTTGATTTCAGGGTATGATGGCTACACCTTC
CDR3: CASSLISGYDGYTF
V: TRBV5-4
length: 14
size: .
J: TRBJ1-2
D: .

DNA: TGTGCCACCAGCGTCTTGGGTCTGTCTGGGAGGCCAAATGAAAAACTGTTTTTT
CDR3: CATSVLGLSGRPNEKLFF
V: TRBV15
length: 18
size: .
J: TRBJ1-4
D: .

DNA: TGTGCCAGCAGTCCCGGGGGGGGTGACAGGGCCTATGGCTACACCTTC
CDR3: CASSPGGGDRAYGYTF
V: TRBV28
length: 16
size: .
J: TRBJ1-2
D: TRBD1

DNA: TGCAGCGTTGTCGGAGGGGGCATGTATGGCTACACCTTC
CDR3: CSVVGGGMYGYTF
V: TRBV29-1
length: 13
size: .
J: TRBJ1-2
D: TRBD1

DNA: TGTGCCAGCAGCTTAGCGCTAGGCAGAATGAACACTGAAGCTTTCTTT
CDR3: CASSLALGRMNTEAFF
V: TRBV7-9
length: 16
size: .
J: TRBJ1-1
D: .

DNA: TGTGCCAGTGGAATAGCGACCAAAAACATTCAGTACTTC
CDR3: CASGIATKNIQYF
V: TRBV19
length: 13
size: .
J: TRBJ2-4
D: .

DNA: TGTGCCAGCAGCGCCGGGACAGGGGTTCAGCCCCAGCATTTT
CDR3: CASSAGTGVQPQHF
V: TRBV7-9
length: 14
size: .
J: TRBJ1-5
D: TRBD1

DNA: TGTGCCAGCAGTTGGCCAGGGACAGATCTCGATCAGCCCCAGCATTTT
CDR3: CASSWPGTDLDQPQHF
V: TRBV6-2/TRBV6-3
length: 16
size: once
J: TRBJ1-5
D: TRBD1

DNA: TGTGCCAGCAGCCAGCTAGACAGGGCTCCTTATGGCTACACCTTC
CDR3: CASSQLDRAPYGYTF
V: TRBV14
length: 15
size: .
J: TRBJ1-2
D: TRBD1

DNA: TGTGCCAGCAGTTCTATGGGTGCAACTAATGAAAAACTGTTTTTT
CDR3: CASSSMGATNEKLFF
V: TRBV6-5
length: 15
size: .
J: TRBJ1-4
D: .

DNA: TGTGCCAGCAGCTCCACAGGGGCCGGGGAGCTGTTTTTT
CDR3: CASSSTGAGELFF
V: TRBV7-2
length: 13
size: .
J: TRBJ2-2
D: TRBD1

DNA: TGTGCCAGCAGTTTACATTGGGACAATCAGCCCCAGCATTTT
CDR3: CASSLHWDNQPQHF
V: TRBV28
length: 14
size: .
J: TRBJ1-5
D: .

DNA: TGTGCCAGCAGTCCGCGGACACAAGAGACCCAGTACTTC
CDR3: CASSPRTQETQYF
V: TRBV12-3/TRBV12-4
length: 13
size: .
J: TRBJ2-5
D: .

DNA: TGTGCCAGCAGTGACTCCCGGTCCTTTAGAAGTAAGGGCTACACCTTC
CDR3: CASSDSRSFRSKGYTF
V: TRBV6-4
length: 16
size: .
J: TRBJ1-2
D: .